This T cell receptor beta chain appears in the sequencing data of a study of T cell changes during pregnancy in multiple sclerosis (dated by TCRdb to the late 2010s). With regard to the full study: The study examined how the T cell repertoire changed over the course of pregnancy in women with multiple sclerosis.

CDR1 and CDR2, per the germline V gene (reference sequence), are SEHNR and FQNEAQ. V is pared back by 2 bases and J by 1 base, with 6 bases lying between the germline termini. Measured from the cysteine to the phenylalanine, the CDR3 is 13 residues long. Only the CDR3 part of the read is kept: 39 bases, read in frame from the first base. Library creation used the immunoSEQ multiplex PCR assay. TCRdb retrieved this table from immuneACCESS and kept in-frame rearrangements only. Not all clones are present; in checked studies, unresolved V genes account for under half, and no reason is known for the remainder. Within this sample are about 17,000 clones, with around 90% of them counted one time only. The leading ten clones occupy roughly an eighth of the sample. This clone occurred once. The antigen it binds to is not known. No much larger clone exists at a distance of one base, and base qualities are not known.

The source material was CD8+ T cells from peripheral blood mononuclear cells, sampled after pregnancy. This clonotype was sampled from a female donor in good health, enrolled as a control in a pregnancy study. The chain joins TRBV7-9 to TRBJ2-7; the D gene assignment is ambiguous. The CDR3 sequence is CASSLSESYEQYF. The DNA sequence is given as TGTGCCAGCAGCTTATCAGAATCCTACGAGCAGTACTTC.